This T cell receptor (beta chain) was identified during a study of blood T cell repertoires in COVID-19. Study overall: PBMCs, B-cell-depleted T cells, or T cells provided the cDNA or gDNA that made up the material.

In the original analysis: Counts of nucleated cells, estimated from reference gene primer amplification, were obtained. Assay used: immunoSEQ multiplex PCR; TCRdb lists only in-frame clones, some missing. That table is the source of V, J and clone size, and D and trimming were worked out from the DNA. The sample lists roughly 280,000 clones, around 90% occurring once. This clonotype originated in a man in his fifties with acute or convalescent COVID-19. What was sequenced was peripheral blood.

The CDR3 protein is CASSLALRLAGSNEQFF. The DNA of the CDR3 is TGCGCCAGCAGCTTGGCCCTGAGGCTAGCGGGGAGTAATGAGCAGTTCTTC. The chain joins TRBV5-1 to TRBJ2-1; 9 nucleotides line up with TRBD2. The ends lost 0 bases at V and 7 bases at J; junction bases unmatched: 11. Germline loops: CDR1 SGHRS, CDR2 YFSETQ. This CDR3 contains 17 residues.